Reported below is one T cell receptor (beta chain). V was shortened by 6 bases and J by 6 bases, with 14 bases between the two germline ends. CDR3 size: 14 residues. CDR1 KGHDR and CDR2 SFDVKD come from the germline V gene. Authors' methods: How many nucleated cells were present was estimated from reference gene primer amplification. The protocol was immunoSEQ multiplex PCR, while the TCRdb copy is restricted to in-frame clones and leaves out a portion. V, J and clone size are taken as reported in that table, and D and trimming were inferred from the DNA itself. This sample has some 250,000 clones, with approximately 85% found just once. The record originates from a study of blood T cell repertoires in COVID-19. At the level of the study: The United States, Italy and Spain provided the acute and convalescent COVID-19 samples. Sample material is recorded as cDNA or gDNA derived from T cells, B-cell-depleted T cells, or PBMCs.

This sequence joins TRBV24-1 and TRBJ2-1, with a tentative D call TRBD2 (6 bases). This receptor was taken from a woman aged 25 to 39 with acute or convalescent COVID-19. Sequenced: peripheral blood. The CDR3 reads CATSLSGVSNEQFF. CDR3 DNA sequence: TGTGCCACCAGTCTTTCGGGAGTTAGCAATGAGCAGTTCTTC.